A single sample is the source of the 32 T cell receptor beta chains below, sequenced in a study of Graves' ophthalmopathy and Graves' hyperthyroidism. Amplification from RNA transcripts yielded the TCR beta CDR3 regions. Following a first-round RT-PCR that used HTBI primers, a second-round multiplex PCR was carried out. TCRdb reprocessed the multiplex PCR reads with MiXCR, giving one entry per CDR3 protein. This table has roughly 400,000 distinct CDR3 sequences, approximately 20% appearing once. Material for sequencing was peripheral blood. These receptors were collected from a woman younger than 35 with Graves' ophthalmopathy.

This clonotype was observed many times. A much larger clone sits a single nucleotide away, making a read error possible. The gene calls are TRBV19 and TRBJ2-5; 7 bases line up with TRBD1. The CDR3 is made up of 13 amino acids. Germline CDR1 and CDR2: LNHDA and SQIVND (reference sequence). The CDR3 coding sequence is TGTACCAGTAGGCCGGGACAGCAAGAGACCCAGTACTTC. Translating it yields CTSRPGQQETQYF.

This clonotype was seen repeatedly, ten times or more. The V and J genes are TRBV28 and TRBJ1-1, with D hard to call. Trimming took off 4 bases at V and 6 bases at J, with 18 bases between the two ends. The CDR3 is 15 residues long. Germline CDR1 and CDR2: MDHEN and SYDVKM. The CDR3 DNA reads as TGTGCCAGCAGTTGGAGCCGGGATTCAAGTCCTGAAGCTTTCTTT. Translating it yields CASSWSRDSSPEAFF.

This clonotype has ten or more counts. This rearrangement joins TRBV6-2 or TRBV6-3 to TRBJ2-7, with 7 bases fitting TRBD2. The germline V gene has CDR1 MNHEY and CDR2 SVGEGT. J gave up 5 bases and V 1 base, and 2 bases lay outside the gene matches. The CDR3 sequence is 13 residues long. In DNA, the CDR3 is TGTGCCAGCAGTTACTTGGGGAGGGACGAGCAGTACTTC. The encoded protein is CASSYLGRDEQYF.

This clonotype was seen once. The V and J genes are TRBV7-2 and TRBJ1-2; D is uncertain. This CDR3 region has 14 residues. Trimming pared 6 bases from V and 0 bases from J, leaving 11 bases between. The germline V gene has CDR1 SGHTA and CDR2 FQGNSA. CDR3 coding DNA: TGTGCCAGCAGGATCACCGGCACTAACTATGGCTACACCTTC. Protein product: CASRITGTNYGYTF. Full variable domain (outside the CDR3, taken from reference TRBV7-2 and TRBJ1-2): GAGVSQSPSNKVTEKGKDVELRCDPISGHTALYWYRQSLGQGLEFLIYFQGNSAPDKSGLPSDRFSAERTGGSVSTLTIQRTQQEDSAVYLCASRITGTNYGYTFGSGTRLTVV.

This clonotype was detected ten times or more. The rearrangement uses TRBV7-3 and TRBJ1-1; possibly TRBD1 for D (5 bases). Looked up from germline, CDR1 is SGHTA and CDR2 is FQGTGA. Trimming took 0 bases from V and 1 from J, leaving 15 bases between them. The CDR3 is 17 amino acids. CDR3 coding DNA: TGTGCCAGCAGCTTAACCCCTAGGGGCAACAGGAACACTGAAGCTTTCTTT. Its protein is CASSLTPRGNRNTEAFF.

In its sample, this clonotype was seen many times. This sequence joins TRBV19 and TRBJ1-1, with D perhaps TRBD1 (6 bases). CDR1 and CDR2 (germline): LNHDA, SQIVND (reference sequence). The CDR3 is 16 residues long. Between the trimmed V and J ends, which lost 10 bases and 5 bases, there was a span of 26 bases. For the CDR3, the DNA is TGTGCCACCAGAAAACCCCAGGGGACCTTAGGAACTGAAGCTTTCTTT. Translated, it gives CATRKPQGTLGTEAFF.

There are many counts of this clonotype. The gene calls are TRBV11-2 and TRBJ2-5; TRBD1 matches 11 bases. There are 14 residues in the CDR3. The trim removed 6 bases at V and 5 bases at J, leaving 5 bases unmatched. CDR1 and CDR2 (germline): SGHAT, FQNNGV. CDR3 sequence (DNA): TGTGCCAGCAGAGTGGACAGGGGGCATGAGACCCAGTACTTC. This gives the protein CASRVDRGHETQYF.

This clonotype was detected ten times or more. This chain uses TRBV6-5 with TRBJ1-5; D is undetermined. The CDR3 is 15 residues long. Germline values: CDR1 MNHEY, CDR2 SVGAGI. V shed 0 bases and J shed 2 bases, with 8 bases lying between them. Here the CDR3 DNA reads TGTGCCAGCAGTTACTCGCCCGCACGCAATCAGCCCCAGCATTTT. Its translation: CASSYSPARNQPQHF.

This clonotype showed up many times. The chain uses TRBV6-2 or TRBV6-3 and TRBJ2-5; D call uncertain. Per the germline V gene, CDR1 is MNHEY and CDR2 is SVGEGT. The CDR3 loop spans 15 amino acids. The V gene lost 6 bases and the J gene lost 7 bases, with 21 bases spanning the gap. The CDR3 reads CASSPPLIAPGTQYF. In DNA form, the CDR3 reads TGTGCCAGCAGCCCCCCCCTAATTGCCCCAGGGACCCAGTACTTC.

The CDR3 sequence: CASSFRTEIYEQYF. The CDR3 DNA is TGTGCCAGCAGTTTCAGGACAGAGATCTACGAGCAGTACTTC. The chain employs TRBV28 and TRBJ2-7; possible D gene TRBD1, 6 bases. Trimming removed 3 bases from V and 3 bases from J, with 12 bases in between. The CDR3 contains 14 residues. Germline V gene sequence: CDR1 MDHEN, CDR2 SYDVKM.

V gene TRBV5-1 combines with J gene TRBJ1-1, with D perhaps TRBD1 (5 bases). Germline CDR1 reads SGHRS; CDR2 reads YFSETQ. The CDR3 runs 16 residues. V was pared by 4 bases and J by 4 bases, with 20 bases between. The CDR3 is CASSPETGEASTEAFF. CDR3 coding DNA: TGCGCCAGCAGCCCCGAAACGGGGGAGGCGAGCACTGAAGCTTTCTTT.

In this sample, this clonotype turned up many times. The J gene is TRBJ2-7, the V gene TRBV11-2, with 7 nucleotides matching TRBD2. The CDR3 is made up of 16 amino acids. The germline V gene encodes CDR1 SGHAT and CDR2 FQNNGV. The V and J ends lost 1 base and 1 base, in that order; junction bases with no gene match: 7. The chain's CDR3 is CASSLGEGGVSYEQYF. DNA for the CDR3: TGTGCCAGCAGCTTAGGGGAGGGTGGGGTGTCCTACGAGCAGTACTTC.

This clonotype was observed once. The V call is TRBV27, the J call TRBJ2-7, with D hard to call. Germline V gene lookup returns CDR1 MNHEY and CDR2 SMNVEV (reference sequence). The CDR3 has 14 amino acids. Trimming left V 2 bases short and J 5 bases short, with 13 bases between. CDR3: CASSLVNPSDEQYF. CDR3 in DNA: TGTGCCAGCAGTTTAGTTAACCCATCAGACGAGCAGTACTTC.

This clonotype was picked up many times. This chain connects TRBV27 to TRBJ1-1, with unresolved D. Trimming removed 7 bases from V and 1 base from J, with 13 bases in between. This CDR3 is built from 14 residues. Germline V gene sequence: CDR1 MNHEY, CDR2 SMNVEV (reference sequence). CDR3 in DNA: TGTGCCAGCACCAAAGACTTTCCGAACACTGAAGCTTTCTTT. Translating it yields CASTKDFPNTEAFF.

In its sample, this clonotype was seen many times. The rearrangement links TRBV7-2 to TRBJ2-2, with unresolved D. CDR3 length: 14 amino acids. Germline V lookup: CDR1 SGHTA, CDR2 FQGNSA. The V end lost 2 bases, the J end lost 6 bases, and 10 bases lay between the germline ends. For the CDR3, the DNA is TGTGCCAGCAGCTTAACCGGAAAGGCCGGGGAGCTGTTTTTT. Its translation is CASSLTGKAGELFF.

The gene calls are TRBV5-1 and TRBJ1-2; D is unclear. Trimming left V 7 bases short and J 4 bases short, with 14 bases between. Germline CDR1 reads SGHRS; CDR2 reads YFSETQ. The CDR3 is 13 amino acids. The CDR3 coding sequence is TGCGCCAGCGGACCGGACGGAAGCTATGGCTACACCTTC. This gives the protein CASGPDGSYGYTF.

This clonotype appeared many times. J is TRBJ1-1 and V is TRBV30; D possibly corresponds to TRBD1 (5 bases). Between the trimmed V and J ends, which lost 0 bases and 10 bases, there was a span of 12 bases. The CDR3 has 12 amino acids. The germline gives CDR1 GTSNPN, CDR2 SVGIG (reference sequence). The CDR3 protein is CAWSVRGPGAFF. In nucleotides, the CDR3 is TGTGCCTGGAGTGTACGGGGACCAGGAGCTTTCTTT.

The sample holds one count of this clonotype. This chain uses TRBV12-3 or TRBV12-4 with TRBJ1-2; possible D gene TRBD1, 5 bases. Trimming stripped 1 base from V and 4 bases from J, with 10 bases between. The CDR3 totals 14 residues. CDR3 sequence: CASSLGGIGYGYTF. In DNA form, the CDR3 reads TGTGCCAGCAGTTTAGGGGGCATTGGCTATGGCTACACCTTC.

In this sample, this clonotype turned up a few times. A much larger clone differs from this one at a single base, so this may be a read error. This chain uses TRBV6-5 with TRBJ2-5; 11 bases line up with TRBD1. The CDR3 has 15 amino acids. Germline loops: CDR1 MNHEY, CDR2 SVGAGI. CDR3 loop: CTSSYRDRGGETQYF. The CDR3 DNA follows: TGTACCAGCAGTTACCGGGACAGGGGGGGAGAGACCCAGTACTTC.

This clonotype came up many times. The rearrangement joins TRBV12-3 or TRBV12-4 to TRBJ1-6; TRBD1 matches at 7 bases. With V trimmed by 4 bases and J by 4 bases, 1 base remained unmatched. The CDR3 extends over 14 amino acids. CDR3 region: CASSSRGYNSPLHF. The CDR3 DNA sequence: TGTGCCAGCAGTTCCAGGGGGTATAATTCACCCCTCCACTTT.

This clonotype was recorded at least ten times. V is TRBV7-2 and J is TRBJ1-5, with TRBD1 identical over 8 bases. CDR1 and CDR2 from the germline V gene are SGHTA and FQGNSA. This CDR3 is 19 amino acids long. Trimming cost V 4 bases and J 0 bases; bases outside gene matches: 14. The CDR3 DNA reads as TGTGCCAGCAGCTCTTGGGCAACCGGGACAGGCTATAGCAATCAGCCCCAGCATTTT. Its translation is CASSSWATGTGYSNQPQHF.

There are many counts of this clonotype. This chain connects TRBV7-9 to TRBJ2-5; D is undetermined. The V end was cut by 5 bases, the J end by 4 bases, with 11 bases between. The germline V gene encodes CDR1 SEHNR and CDR2 FQNEAQ (reference sequence). The length of the CDR3 is 13 residues. CDR3 sequence: CASSPDSSETQYF. CDR3 nucleotides: TGTGCCAGCAGCCCTGATAGCTCAGAGACCCAGTACTTC.

At least ten counts were recorded for this clonotype. The chain uses TRBV4-2 and TRBJ1-2, with TRBD1 identical over 8 bases. Germline V gene data show CDR1 as LGHNA and CDR2 as YNFKEQ. V shed 1 base, J shed 6 bases, and the junction held 10 bases outside the gene matches. The CDR3 sequence is 16 residues long. CDR3 bases: TGTGCCAGCAGCCAAGTCCAGGGGGCGCGGTTAAATGGCTACACCTTC. It encodes CASSQVQGARLNGYTF.

The sample holds many counts of this clonotype. The V call is TRBV7-2, the J call TRBJ2-7; 8 bases line up with TRBD2. Germline CDR1 and CDR2: SGHTA and FQGNSA. The trim removed 10 bases at V and 3 bases at J, leaving 5 bases unmatched. The CDR3 covers 12 residues. The CDR3 is CATSLAGYEQYF. The CDR3 nucleotides read TGTGCCACTTCCCTAGCGGGCTACGAGCAGTACTTC.

This clonotype has a count of ten or more. The chain employs TRBV20-1 and TRBJ1-4, with D unclear. V lost 5 bases, J lost 5 bases, and 9 bases lay in between. The length of the CDR3 is 12 residues. The germline V gene has CDR1 DFQATT and CDR2 SNEGSKA (reference sequence). In DNA, the CDR3 is TGCAGTGCTTCCAGACCGAATGAAAAACTGTTTTTT. This translates into CSASRPNEKLFF.

This clonotype was detected many times. The chain uses TRBV29-1 and TRBJ1-1, with 12 bases that match TRBD1. Unmatched junction bases numbered 11, after V lost 6 bases and J lost 6 bases. This CDR3 is 15 amino acids long. Germline V gene sequence: CDR1 SQVTM, CDR2 ANQGSEA. The CDR3 sequence is CSVDRPWDRGPEAFF. The CDR3 nucleotides read TGCAGCGTGGACAGGCCCTGGGACAGGGGGCCTGAAGCTTTCTTT.

This clonotype has a count of ten or more. The chain recombines TRBV11-2 with TRBJ2-7; D remains unclear. CDR1 is SGHAT and CDR2 is FQNNGV in the germline V gene. This CDR3 has 14 residues. V was pared by 3 bases and J by 1 base, with 10 bases between. The CDR3 region is CASSLARTSYEQYF. CDR3 DNA: TGTGCCAGCAGCTTGGCACGGACGTCCTACGAGCAGTACTTC. Full variable domain (remainder filled in from reference TRBV11-2 and TRBJ2-7): EAGVAQSPRYKIIEKRQSVAFWCNPISGHATLYWYQQILGQGPKLLIQFQNNGVVDDSQLPKDRFSAERLKGVDSTLKIQPAKLEDSAVYLCASSLARTSYEQYFGPGTRLTVT.

This clonotype was detected many times. For the CDR3, the DNA is TGTGCCAGCAGTGAGAGTGGACAGGGGAATTCACCCCTCCACTTT. Protein: CASSESGQGNSPLHF. The chain couples TRBV27 to TRBJ1-6; TRBD1 matches at 9 bases. Germline loops: CDR1 MNHEY, CDR2 SMNVEV (reference sequence). After removal of 5 bases from V and 7 bases from J, the junction contained 6 bases not matched to a gene. CDR3 length equals 15 residues.

The CDR3 DNA follows: TGTGCCAGCAGTGCCCCTTTCTTT. This sequence encodes CASSAPFF. The rearrangement joins TRBV2 to TRBJ1-1; no firm D call. The CDR3 extends over 8 amino acids. CDR1 is SNHLY, CDR2 FYNNEI, per germline. The V and J ends lost 4 bases and 12 bases respectively, with 3 bases between them.

This clonotype has ten or more counts. V gene TRBV5-1 combines with J gene TRBJ1-2, with 9 nucleotides matching TRBD1. The CDR3 is made up of 14 amino acids. V shed 3 bases, J shed 5 bases, and the junction held 5 bases outside the gene matches. CDR1 is SGHRS, CDR2 YFSETQ, per germline. The CDR3 spells CASSSGQGAYGYTF. CDR3 DNA: TGCGCCAGCAGCTCGGGACAGGGCGCTTATGGCTACACCTTC.

This clonotype was seen many times. V gene TRBV7-8 combines with J gene TRBJ1-5, with no clear D. V lost 3 bases and J 4 bases, leaving 16 bases between the germline ends. This CDR3 is 16 amino acids long. Germline CDR1 is SGHVS and CDR2 is FQNEAQ. The CDR3: CASSFSTSGGNQPQHF. The CDR3 coding sequence is TGTGCCAGCAGCTTCAGCACCTCGGGAGGGAATCAGCCCCAGCATTTT.

This clonotype was recorded many times. This sequence joins TRBV6-5 and TRBJ1-3, with 7 bases fitting TRBD1. CDR3 length: 17 amino acids. Germline CDR1 reads MNHEY; CDR2 reads SVGAGI. The J segment lost 1 base and the V segment lost 2 bases, leaving 8 bases of the junction unmatched. Written as DNA, the CDR3 is TGTGCCAGCAGTTACCCCAGGAGGGGGCGGTCTGGAAACACCATATATTTT. Its translation is CASSYPRRGRSGNTIYF.